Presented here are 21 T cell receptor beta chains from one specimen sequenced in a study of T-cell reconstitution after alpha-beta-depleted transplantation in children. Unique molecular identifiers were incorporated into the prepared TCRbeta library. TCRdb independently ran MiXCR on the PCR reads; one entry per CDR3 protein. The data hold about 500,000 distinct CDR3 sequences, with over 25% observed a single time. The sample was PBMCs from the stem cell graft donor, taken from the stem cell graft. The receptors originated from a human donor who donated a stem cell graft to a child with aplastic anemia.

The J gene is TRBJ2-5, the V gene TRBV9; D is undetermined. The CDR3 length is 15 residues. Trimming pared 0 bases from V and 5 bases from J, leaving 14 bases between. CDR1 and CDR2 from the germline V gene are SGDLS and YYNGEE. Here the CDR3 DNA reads TGTGCCAGCAGCGTAGGGGATCCTTGGCGGGAGACCCAGTACTTC. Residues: CASSVGDPWRETQYF.

CDR3 bases: TGCAGTGCTTCACAAGGGGACGACTATGGCTACACCTTC. Its translation: CSASQGDDYGYTF. The rearrangement uses TRBV20-1 and TRBJ1-2, with D tentatively TRBD1 (5 bases). V lost 5 bases to trimming and J lost 3 bases, with 13 bases between them. The germline V gene encodes CDR1 DFQATT and CDR2 SNEGSKA (reference sequence). The CDR3 sequence is 13 residues long.

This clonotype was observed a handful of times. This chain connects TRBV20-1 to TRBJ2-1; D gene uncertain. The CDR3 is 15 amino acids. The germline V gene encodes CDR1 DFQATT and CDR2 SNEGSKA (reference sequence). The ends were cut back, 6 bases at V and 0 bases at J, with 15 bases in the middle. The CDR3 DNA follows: TGCAGTGCCCCTGGACCCTGGAGCTCCTACAATGAGCAGTTCTTC. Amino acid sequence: CSAPGPWSSYNEQFF.

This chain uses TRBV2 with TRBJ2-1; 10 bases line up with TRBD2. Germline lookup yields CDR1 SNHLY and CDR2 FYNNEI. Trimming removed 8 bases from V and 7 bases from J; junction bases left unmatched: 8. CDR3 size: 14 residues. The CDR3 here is CASLPSLAGNEQFF. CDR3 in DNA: TGTGCCAGCTTACCCTCACTAGCGGGAAATGAGCAGTTCTTC.

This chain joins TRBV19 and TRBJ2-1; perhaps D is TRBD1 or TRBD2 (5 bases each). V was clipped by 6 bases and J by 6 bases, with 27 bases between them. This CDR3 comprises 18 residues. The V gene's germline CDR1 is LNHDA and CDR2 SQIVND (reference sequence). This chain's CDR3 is CASRAYVWDPDGGNEQFF. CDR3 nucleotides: TGTGCCAGTAGGGCGTATGTCTGGGACCCCGATGGGGGCAATGAGCAGTTCTTC.

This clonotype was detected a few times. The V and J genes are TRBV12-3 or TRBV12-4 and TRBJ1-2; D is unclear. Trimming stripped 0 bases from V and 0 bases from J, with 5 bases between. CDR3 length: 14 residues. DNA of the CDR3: TGTGCCAGCAGTTTAGCGACGACTAACTATGGCTACACCTTC. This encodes CASSLATTNYGYTF.

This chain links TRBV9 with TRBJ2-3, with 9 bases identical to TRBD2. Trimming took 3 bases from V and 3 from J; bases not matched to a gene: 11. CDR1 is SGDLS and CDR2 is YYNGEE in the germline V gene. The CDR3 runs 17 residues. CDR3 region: CASSARLAERRTDTQYF. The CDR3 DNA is TGTGCCAGCAGCGCCCGACTAGCGGAGAGGAGGACAGATACGCAGTATTTT. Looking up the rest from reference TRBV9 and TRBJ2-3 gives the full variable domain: DSGVTQTPKHLITATGQRVTLRCSPRSGDLSVYWYQQSLDQGLQFLIQYYNGEERAKGNILERFSAQQFPDLHSELNLSSLELGDSALYFCASSARLAERRTDTQYFGPGTRLTVL.

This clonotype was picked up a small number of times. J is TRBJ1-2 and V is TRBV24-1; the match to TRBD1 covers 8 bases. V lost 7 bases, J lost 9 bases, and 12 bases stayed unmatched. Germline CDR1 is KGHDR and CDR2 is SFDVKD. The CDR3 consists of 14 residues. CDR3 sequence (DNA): TGTGCCACCAGCGCTCCGGGACAGGTGGTGAGCTACACCTTC. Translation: CATSAPGQVVSYTF.

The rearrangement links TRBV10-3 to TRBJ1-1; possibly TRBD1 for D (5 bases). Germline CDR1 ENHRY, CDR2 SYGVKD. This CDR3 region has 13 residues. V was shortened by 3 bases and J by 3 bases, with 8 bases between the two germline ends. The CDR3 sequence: CAISEVGDTEAFF. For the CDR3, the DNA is TGTGCCATCAGTGAAGTAGGGGACACTGAAGCTTTCTTT.

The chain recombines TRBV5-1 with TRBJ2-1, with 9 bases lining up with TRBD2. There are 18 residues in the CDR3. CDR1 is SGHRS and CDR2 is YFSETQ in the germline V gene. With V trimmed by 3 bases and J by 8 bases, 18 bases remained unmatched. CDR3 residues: CASSSGGSGSVGADEQFF. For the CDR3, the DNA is TGCGCCAGCAGCTCTGGGGGTAGCGGGAGCGTTGGGGCCGATGAGCAGTTCTTC.

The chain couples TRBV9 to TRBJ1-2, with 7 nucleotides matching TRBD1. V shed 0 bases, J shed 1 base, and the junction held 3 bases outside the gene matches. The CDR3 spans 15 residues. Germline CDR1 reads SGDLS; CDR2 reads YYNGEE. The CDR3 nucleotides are TGTGCCAGCAGCGTAGAGGGACAGATTAACTATGGCTACACCTTC. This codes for CASSVEGQINYGYTF.

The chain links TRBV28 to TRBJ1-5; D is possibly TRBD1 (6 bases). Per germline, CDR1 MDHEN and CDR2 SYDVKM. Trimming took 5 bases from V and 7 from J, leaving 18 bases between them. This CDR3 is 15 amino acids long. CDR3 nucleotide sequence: TGTGCCAGCAGTCCCTATGAAAGGACAGAGCAGCCCCAGCATTTT. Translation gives CASSPYERTEQPQHF.

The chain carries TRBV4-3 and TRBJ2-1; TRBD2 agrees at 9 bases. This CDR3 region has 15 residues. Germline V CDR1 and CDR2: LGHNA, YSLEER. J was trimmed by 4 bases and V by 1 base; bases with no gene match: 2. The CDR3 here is CASSQAAGGYNEQFF. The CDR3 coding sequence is TGCGCCAGCAGCCAAGCGGCGGGAGGGTACAATGAGCAGTTCTTC.

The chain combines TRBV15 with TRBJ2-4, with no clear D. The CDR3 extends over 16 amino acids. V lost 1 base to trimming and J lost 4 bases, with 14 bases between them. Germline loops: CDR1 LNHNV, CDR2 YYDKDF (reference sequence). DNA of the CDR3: TGTGCCACCAGCAGAGGAACGTCAGCTGATAAAAACATTCAGTACTTC. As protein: CATSRGTSADKNIQYF.

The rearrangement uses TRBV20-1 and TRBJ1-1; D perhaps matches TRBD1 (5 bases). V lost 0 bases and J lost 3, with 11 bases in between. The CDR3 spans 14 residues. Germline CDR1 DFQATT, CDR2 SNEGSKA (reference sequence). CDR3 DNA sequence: TGCAGTGCTAGAGAGGAGGGGTTGGACACTGAAGCTTTCTTT. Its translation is CSAREEGLDTEAFF.

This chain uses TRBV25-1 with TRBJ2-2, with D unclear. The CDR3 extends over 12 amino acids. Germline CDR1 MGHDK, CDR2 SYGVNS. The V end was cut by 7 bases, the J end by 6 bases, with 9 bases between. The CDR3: CASNRQAGELFF. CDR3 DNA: TGTGCCAGCAACCGACAAGCCGGGGAGCTGTTTTTT.

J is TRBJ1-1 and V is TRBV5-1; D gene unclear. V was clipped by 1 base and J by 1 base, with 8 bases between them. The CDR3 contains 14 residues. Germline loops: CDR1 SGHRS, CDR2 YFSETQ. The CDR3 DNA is TGCGCCAGCAGCTTGAAGGCAGCGAACACTGAAGCTTTCTTT. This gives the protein CASSLKAANTEAFF.

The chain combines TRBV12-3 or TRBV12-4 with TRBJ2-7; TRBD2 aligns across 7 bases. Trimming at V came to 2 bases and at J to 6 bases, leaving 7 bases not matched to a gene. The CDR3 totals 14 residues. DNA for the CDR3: TGTGCCAGCAGTTTATATCCAGCGGGACCCGAGCAGTACGTC. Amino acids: CASSLYPAGPEQYV.

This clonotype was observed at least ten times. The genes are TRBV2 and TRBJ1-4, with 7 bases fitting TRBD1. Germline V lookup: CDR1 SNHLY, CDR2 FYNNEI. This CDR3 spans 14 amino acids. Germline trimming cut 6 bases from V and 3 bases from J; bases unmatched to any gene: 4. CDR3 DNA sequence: TGTGCCAGCAGCCGAGACAGGGCTAATGAAAAACTGTTTTTT. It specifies CASSRDRANEKLFF.

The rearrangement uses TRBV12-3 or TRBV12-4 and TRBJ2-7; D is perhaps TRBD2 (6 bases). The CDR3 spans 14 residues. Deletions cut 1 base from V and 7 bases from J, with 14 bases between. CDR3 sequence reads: CASSLGPGAKEQYF. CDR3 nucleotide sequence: TGTGCCAGCAGTTTAGGCCCGGGAGCTAAAGAGCAGTACTTC.

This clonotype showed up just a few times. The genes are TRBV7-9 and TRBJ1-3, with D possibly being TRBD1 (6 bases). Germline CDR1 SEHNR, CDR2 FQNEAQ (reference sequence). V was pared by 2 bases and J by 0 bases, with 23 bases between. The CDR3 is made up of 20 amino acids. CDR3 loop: CASSLFGFSQGIGSGNTIYF. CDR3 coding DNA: TGTGCCAGCAGCTTATTTGGATTCAGTCAGGGGATAGGCTCTGGAAACACCATATATTTT.